These 30 T cell receptor beta chains originate from one sample sequenced in a study of spatial heterogeneity in lung cancer. TCRdb reprocessed the 5' RACE reads with MiXCR, giving one entry per CDR3 protein. The sample includes 100,000 to 120,000 distinct CDR3 sequences, 10% to 13% of them seen just once. Described time point: blood at routine non-recurrence follow-up after resection. Sequencing was performed on PBMCs, taken at follow-up. All receptors derive from a female donor with early-stage non-small cell lung cancer.

Concerning this clonotype itself: One junction end does not reproduce the germline sequence, and a read error may be involved. The chain is built from TRBV4-1 and TRBJ1-4; D remains unclear. The germline V gene encodes CDR1 MGHRA and CDR2 YSYEKL. CDR3 length equals 15 residues. The CDR3 sequence: CASSQGDTGYEKLFF. The CDR3 nucleotides read TGCGCCAGCAGTCAAGGAGACACGGGGTATGAAAAACTGTTTTTT.

This clonotype was seen more than once but under ten times. The chain recombines TRBV12-3 or TRBV12-4 with TRBJ1-1, with TRBD1 matching over 8 bases. Losses at the gene ends were 6 bases for V and 6 bases for J; bases not matched to a gene: 9. CDR3 length: 14 residues. CDR3 nucleotide sequence: TGTGCCAGCAGCAGCCAGACAGGGGTGGCTGAAGCTTTCTTT. Protein product: CASSSQTGVAEAFF.

The chain has TRBV7-9 and TRBJ2-5; 7 positions agree with TRBD2. The V gene end was trimmed by 0 bases and the J gene end by 4 bases; junction bases not matched to a gene: 8. The CDR3 covers 16 residues. Germline lookup yields CDR1 SEHNR and CDR2 FQNEAQ (reference sequence). Here the CDR3 DNA reads TGTGCCAGCAGCTTAGCACTCTACGCGGGAGCAGAGACCCAGTACTTC. Translating gives CASSLALYAGAETQYF.

J is TRBJ2-3 and V is TRBV12-3 or TRBV12-4; 9 bases line up with TRBD1. J was trimmed by 5 bases and V by 6 bases; bases with no gene match: 6. This CDR3 has 14 residues. The DNA of the CDR3 is TGTGCCAGCAGATCCGGGACAGGGAAAGATACGCAGTATTTT. Translated: CASRSGTGKDTQYF.

In this sample, this clonotype turned up many times. J is TRBJ1-1 and V is TRBV3-1; 8 bases map to TRBD1. J lost 1 base, V lost 3 bases, and 7 bases had no gene match. CDR1 LGHDT and CDR2 YNNKEL come from the germline V gene (reference sequence). This CDR3 is 16 amino acids long. The CDR3 loop reads CASSQEPGTGNTEAFF. CDR3 in DNA: TGTGCCAGCAGCCAGGAACCCGGGACAGGGAACACTGAAGCTTTCTTT. The full variable domain, rest sourced from reference TRBV3-1 and TRBJ1-1, is DTAVSQTPKYLVTQMGNDKSIKCEQNLGHDTMYWYKQDSKKFLKIMFSYNNKELIINETVPNRFSPKSPDKAHLNLHINSLELGDSAVYFCASSQEPGTGNTEAFFGQGTRLTVV.

This clonotype was recorded a few times. The chain employs TRBV28 and TRBJ2-7; TRBD1 or TRBD2 may be the D gene (6 bases each). Germline lookup yields CDR1 MDHEN and CDR2 SYDVKM. CDR3 length: 15 amino acids. V was pared by 7 bases and J by 7 bases, with 23 bases between. Here the CDR3 reads CASMARGREKREQYF. Written as DNA, the CDR3 is TGTGCCAGCATGGCCAGGGGACGGGAGAAACGGGAGCAGTACTTC.

This clonotype came up many times. The chain has TRBV4-2 and TRBJ1-6; 7 nucleotides align to TRBD1. After removal of 3 bases from V and 0 bases from J, the junction contained 14 bases not matched to a gene. The germline V gene encodes CDR1 LGHNA and CDR2 YNFKEQ. The length of the CDR3 is 20 residues. The CDR3 region is CASSQSGATGISSYNSPLHF. In DNA, the CDR3 is TGTGCCAGCAGCCAGAGCGGGGCGACAGGGATTAGCTCCTATAATTCACCCCTCCACTTT.

CDR3 in DNA: TGTGCCAGCAGTTTACCTTCGTTAAATGGCTACACCTTC. Translating it yields CASSLPSLNGYTF. The rearrangement uses TRBV28 and TRBJ1-2; D not resolved. CDR1 is MDHEN, CDR2 SYDVKM, per germline. Trimming pared 2 bases from V and 6 bases from J, leaving 10 bases between. CDR3 size: 13 residues.

This clonotype was detected many times. The chain is built from TRBV3-1 and TRBJ2-3; tentatively, D is TRBD1 (5 bases). Germline loops: CDR1 LGHDT, CDR2 YNNKEL (reference sequence). The CDR3 is 17 amino acids. Trimming cost V 1 base and J 7 bases, with 21 bases left between them. The CDR3 loop is CASSQGLGTGVMYTQYF. The CDR3 nucleotides are TGTGCCAGCAGCCAAGGGTTGGGTACAGGAGTCATGTATACGCAGTATTTT.

This clonotype was detected a few times. The chain joins TRBV28 to TRBJ1-5; D is undetermined. The V gene's germline CDR1 is MDHEN and CDR2 SYDVKM. Trimming removed 5 bases at V and 2 bases at J, with 7 bases between. CDR3 length: 13 amino acids. As DNA, the CDR3 is TGTGCCAGCAGTCCCCATGGCAATCAGCCCCAGCATTTT. It codes for CASSPHGNQPQHF.

The chain links TRBV29-1 to TRBJ2-1; the match to TRBD2 covers 13 bases. The CDR3 has 14 amino acids. Trimming cost V 6 bases and J 9 bases; bases outside gene matches: 8. Germline CDR1 SQVTM, CDR2 ANQGSEA. DNA for the CDR3: TGCAGCGTACCCACTAGCGGGAGGGTTCTTGAGCAGTTCTTC. Its protein is CSVPTSGRVLEQFF.

The chain links TRBV28 to TRBJ2-5; 7 bases line up with TRBD1. V was pared by 5 bases and J by 4 bases, with 13 bases of the junction left unmatched. The CDR3 is made up of 16 amino acids. Germline V lookup: CDR1 MDHEN, CDR2 SYDVKM. The CDR3 sequence is CASSPDRDLWGETQYF. CDR3 DNA sequence: TGTGCCAGCAGTCCAGACAGGGATCTTTGGGGAGAGACCCAGTACTTC.

This clonotype appeared a few times. V and J are TRBV20-1 and TRBJ2-3, with D possibly being TRBD2 (6 bases). Germline CDR1 and CDR2: DFQATT and SNEGSKA (reference sequence). V lost 7 bases and J 4 bases, leaving 15 bases between the germline ends. The CDR3 loop spans 13 amino acids. Written as DNA, the CDR3 is TGCAGTGGCGGGCCGGGAGTGTCAGATACGCAGTATTTT. Its translation: CSGGPGVSDTQYF.

This clonotype has just a few counts. V and J are TRBV12-3 or TRBV12-4 and TRBJ2-3; 10 nucleotides line up with TRBD1. This CDR3 region has 14 residues. The V gene end was trimmed by 6 bases and the J gene end by 6 bases; junction bases not matched to a gene: 6. The CDR3 region has the DNA TGTGCCAGCAGCCCGACAGGGGGCTCGGATACGCAGTATTTT. Protein product: CASSPTGGSDTQYF.

This clonotype was seen more than once but under ten times. The genes are TRBV12-3 or TRBV12-4 and TRBJ1-2; D is ambiguous. The CDR3 covers 13 residues. The ends were cut back, 6 bases at V and 7 bases at J, with 15 bases in the middle. The DNA of the CDR3 is TGTGCCAGCAGCCCTGCCGACATCCCTGGCTACACCTTC. Amino acids: CASSPADIPGYTF.

This clonotype was detected ten times or more. The gene calls are TRBV7-2 and TRBJ2-3; tentative D call: TRBD2 (6 bases). V lost 1 base to trimming and J lost 4 bases, with 6 bases between them. The germline gives CDR1 SGHTA, CDR2 FQGNSA. The CDR3 sequence is 13 residues long. The DNA for the CDR3 is TGTGCCAGCAGCTTAGAGCGGGCAGATACGCAGTATTTT. Translation gives CASSLERADTQYF.

Only a few counts were recorded for this clonotype. The chain couples TRBV9 to TRBJ2-6; no clear D. V dropped 4 bases and J dropped 4 bases, with 18 bases sitting between them. CDR1 is SGDLS, CDR2 YYNGEE, per germline. The CDR3 totals 17 residues. CDR3 in DNA: TGTGCCAGCAGCACCCGGGCGAGAACGGCCGGGGCCAACGTCCTGACTTTC. Its protein product is CASSTRARTAGANVLTF. The whole variable domain, remainder taken from reference TRBV9 and TRBJ2-6, is DSGVTQTPKHLITATGQRVTLRCSPRSGDLSVYWYQQSLDQGLQFLIQYYNGEERAKGNILERFSAQQFPDLHSELNLSSLELGDSALYFCASSTRARTAGANVLTFGAGSRLTVL.

This clonotype appeared many times. The rearrangement uses TRBV9 and TRBJ2-5, with TRBD2 matching 11 bases. Losses at the gene ends were 4 bases for V and 5 bases for J; bases not matched to a gene: 13. The V gene's germline CDR1 is SGDLS and CDR2 YYNGEE. This CDR3 is 17 amino acids long. CDR3 in amino acids: CASSPRSGRARGETQYF. DNA of the CDR3: TGTGCCAGCAGCCCCCGTAGCGGGAGGGCCCGGGGGGAGACCCAGTACTTC. Complete variable domain (other parts from reference TRBV9 and TRBJ2-5): DSGVTQTPKHLITATGQRVTLRCSPRSGDLSVYWYQQSLDQGLQFLIQYYNGEERAKGNILERFSAQQFPDLHSELNLSSLELGDSALYFCASSPRSGRARGETQYFGPGTRLLVL.

The rearrangement links TRBV28 to TRBJ2-7, with 7 bases that match TRBD1. V lost 4 bases and J lost 3; bases outside the gene matches: 12. The CDR3 runs 16 residues. CDR1 and CDR2 from the germline V gene are MDHEN and SYDVKM. The CDR3 is CASSSPTGRYIYEQYF. The DNA of the CDR3 is TGTGCCAGCAGTTCCCCGACAGGGAGATATATCTACGAGCAGTACTTC.

The gene calls are TRBV5-5 and TRBJ2-2; 9 bases agree with TRBD1. The ends lost 4 bases at V and 1 base at J; junction bases unmatched: 2. CDR3 length: 15 residues. Looked up from germline, CDR1 is SGHKS and CDR2 is YYEKEE (reference sequence). For the CDR3, the DNA is TGTGCCAGCAGCAAGGGACAGGGGAACACCGGGGAGCTGTTTTTT. It is translated as CASSKGQGNTGELFF.

Concerning this clonotype itself: Possible read error: a much larger clone is one base away. Since no conserved phenylalanine or tryptophan closes the CDR3, a read error is the likely cause. V is TRBV5-1 and J is TRBJ2-7; D is possibly TRBD2 (5 bases). Deletions cut 4 bases from V and 7 bases from J, with 9 bases between. This CDR3 contains 11 residues. Germline lookup yields CDR1 SGHRS and CDR2 YFSETQ. The CDR3 bases are TGCGCCAGCAGCCGTGGGGAGGAGCAGTACCTC. It codes for CASSRGEEQYL.

The CDR3 DNA sequence: TGTGCCAGCAGCCAGGGACAGAGAAAGCAGTACGTC. Translating gives CASSQGQRKQYV. The rearrangement joins TRBV3-1 to TRBJ2-7, with 7 bases matching TRBD1. The germline CDR1 and CDR2 sequences are LGHDT and YNNKEL (reference sequence). The CDR3 is 12 amino acids. V dropped 3 bases and J dropped 8; count of bases not matched to a gene: 4.

V and J are TRBV7-8 and TRBJ2-7; TRBD1 is a possible D gene (5 bases). Trimming stripped 3 bases from V and 3 bases from J, with 6 bases between. The germline gives CDR1 SGHVS, CDR2 FQNEAQ. The CDR3 covers 12 residues. The CDR3 DNA reads as TGTGCCAGCAGCTTTGACAGCTACGAGCAGTACTTC. It translates to CASSFDSYEQYF.

This clonotype has ten or more counts. This rearrangement joins TRBV19 to TRBJ1-5; no firm D call. The CDR3 has 12 residues. Trimming removed 5 bases at V and 5 bases at J, with 7 bases between. CDR1 and CDR2 from the germline V gene are LNHDA and SQIVND (reference sequence). The CDR3 DNA follows: TGTGCCAGTAGTCGGGGTGATCAGCCCCAGCATTTT. Translation gives CASSRGDQPQHF.

The sample holds a few counts of this clonotype. The rearrangement joins TRBV12-3 or TRBV12-4 to TRBJ1-5; D gene unclear. Trimming pared 8 bases from V and 0 bases from J, leaving 11 bases between. CDR3 length: 14 amino acids. The CDR3 sequence: CASQVLNSNQPQHF. DNA for the CDR3: TGTGCCAGCCAGGTCCTAAATAGCAATCAGCCCCAGCATTTT.

V is TRBV2 and J is TRBJ2-7, with TRBD1 matching 10 bases. The CDR3 totals 17 residues. The trim removed 5 bases at V and 1 base at J, leaving 11 bases unmatched. From germline, CDR1 is SNHLY and CDR2 FYNNEI. The CDR3 region has the DNA TGTGCCAGCAGTCCGCTCAAGGGACAGGGGATTTCCTACGAGCAGTACTTC. Translation: CASSPLKGQGISYEQYF.

The chain carries TRBV7-9 and TRBJ2-7, with a weak D call TRBD1 (5 bases). The CDR3 is 13 residues long. Germline-derived CDR1 and CDR2 are SEHNR and FQNEAQ (reference sequence). V was shortened by 5 bases and J by 1 base, with 9 bases between the two germline ends. DNA for the CDR3: TGTGCCAGCAGCCGCGACAGTTCCTACGAGCAGTACTTC. Translation: CASSRDSSYEQYF.

This clonotype was detected many times. This chain uses TRBV6-5 with TRBJ1-1; D remains unclear. The CDR3 is 15 amino acids. Germline CDR1 and CDR2: MNHEY and SVGAGI. The germline V and J ends were trimmed by 7 bases and 5 bases, with 20 bases remaining between them. CDR3 sequence: CASKHREGSDTEAFF. The CDR3, as DNA: TGTGCCAGCAAACATCGCGAAGGCAGTGATACTGAAGCTTTCTTT.

The rearrangement uses TRBV6-2 or TRBV6-3 and TRBJ2-1; D is possibly TRBD2 (5 bases). Germline V gene sequence: CDR1 MNHEY, CDR2 SVGEGT. Deletions cut 5 bases from V and 0 bases from J, with 11 bases between. The length of the CDR3 is 15 residues. CDR3 nucleotide sequence: TGTGCCAGCAGTGCCTGGCGGGTCTCCTACAATGAGCAGTTCTTC. Its translation is CASSAWRVSYNEQFF.

The V and J genes are TRBV6-5 and TRBJ1-2, with D unclear. The CDR3 has 13 residues. V was pared by 6 bases and J by 2 bases, with 10 bases between. The germline gives CDR1 MNHEY, CDR2 SVGAGI. The CDR3 is CASSPTLNYGYTF. The CDR3 DNA follows: TGTGCCAGCAGCCCCACACTGAACTATGGCTACACCTTC.